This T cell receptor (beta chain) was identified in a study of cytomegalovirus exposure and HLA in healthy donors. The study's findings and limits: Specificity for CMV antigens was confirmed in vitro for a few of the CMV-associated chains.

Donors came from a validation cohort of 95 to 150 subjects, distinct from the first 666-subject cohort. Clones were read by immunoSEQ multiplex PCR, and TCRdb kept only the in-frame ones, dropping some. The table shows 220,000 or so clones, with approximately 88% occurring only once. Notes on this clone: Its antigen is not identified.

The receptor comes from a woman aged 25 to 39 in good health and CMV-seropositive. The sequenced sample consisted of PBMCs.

The CDR3 coding sequence is TGCGCCAGCAGCGCCGACAGGGCCTACTCTAACTATGGCTACACCTTC. Its protein is CASSADRAYSNYGYTF. The V call is TRBV5-1, the J call TRBJ1-2, with 7 bases identical to TRBD1. The CDR3 covers 16 residues. Germline trimming cut 4 bases from V and 0 bases from J; bases unmatched to any gene: 9. Germline CDR1 and CDR2: SGHRS and YFSETQ.